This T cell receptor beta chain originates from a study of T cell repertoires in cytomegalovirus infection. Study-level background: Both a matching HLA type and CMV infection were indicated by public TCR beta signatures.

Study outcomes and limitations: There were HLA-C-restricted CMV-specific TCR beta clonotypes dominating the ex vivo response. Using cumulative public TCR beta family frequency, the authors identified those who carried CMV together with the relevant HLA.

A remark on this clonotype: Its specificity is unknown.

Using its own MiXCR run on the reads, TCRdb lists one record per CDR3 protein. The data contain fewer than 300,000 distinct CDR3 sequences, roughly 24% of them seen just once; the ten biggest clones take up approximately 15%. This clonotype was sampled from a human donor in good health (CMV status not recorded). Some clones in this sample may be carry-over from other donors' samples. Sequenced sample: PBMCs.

This CDR3 reads CARSLLRPRGPEAFF. As DNA, the CDR3 is TGTGCCAGAAGCTTGCTTAGACCCAGGGGACCTGAAGCTTTCTTT. The chain has TRBV5-3 and TRBJ1-1, with TRBD1 as a possible D gene (6 bases). TRBV5-3 is an ORF, and what it does is uncertain. V lost 1 base, J lost 6 bases, and 16 bases lay in between. CDR3 length: 15 amino acids.